This T cell receptor beta chain was captured by sequencing in a study of vaccination effects on CD4 cells after COVID-19 (dated by TCRdb to the early 2020s). In terms of the full investigation: In the ViraFEST assay, PBMC were stimulated with viral peptide pools, and TCR sequencing was then used to find antigen-specific CD4+ T cell clonotypes based on their expansion. After vaccination, three convalescent patients were sampled at an early time point (day +14) and at a late time point (day +241, +227 and +161, respectively). Post-vaccine samples across the study were collected a median of 72 days after the second dose, with a range of 14 to 241. Each well held roughly 2.2 million PBMC cultured in IMDM containing roughly 4.9% human AB serum, roughly 10 IU/ml IL-2 and gentamicin, along with approximately 10 ug/ml peptides. The study compared SARS-CoV-2 spike-specific CD4+ TCR repertoires before and after mRNA vaccination in COVID-19 convalescent patients and infection-naive vaccine recipients. Altogether, some 10 COVID-19 convalescent patients and a handful of SARS-CoV-2-naive healthy vaccine recipients made up the full study. In the study, cultures from other donors were sequenced using the Oncomine TCR Beta short-read assay on an Illumina iSeq 100.

Overall study results and their limits: Marked clonal contraction was observed in both infection-induced and vaccine-induced clones at late post-vaccination timepoints, consistent with waning T cell responses. The study was limited by a small number of convalescent patients and lacked early post-infection timepoints. For convalescent patients, new clones induced by the vaccine made up most of the post-vaccine spike-reactive repertoire, and these new clones were largely distinct from the clones induced by infection.

After approximately 11 days of culture, CD4+ T cells were isolated with the EasySep CD4+ T cell isolation kit. PCR-confirmed SARS-CoV-2 infection had occurred in convalescent patients between March and December 2020, before the Alpha, Beta and Delta variants emerged in the United States. Each participant got two doses of an mRNA SARS-CoV-2 vaccine, either BNT162b2 or mRNA-1273. Half of the culture medium was replaced with fresh IL-2-containing medium on days 3 and 7. Unless noted otherwise, every peptide stimulation condition was cultured in triplicate wells. PBMC were separated from whole blood using Ficoll-Paque Plus gradient centrifugation and were then either cryopreserved at -140C or used fresh. Genomic DNA was extracted from cultured CD4+ T cells with the QIAamp micro DNA kit. The library was generated by the immunoSEQ multiplex PCR assay. TCR beta CDR3 sequencing was performed on DNA from the cultured, isolated CD4+ T cells. The authors processed their data as follows. Non-productive TCR sequences were discarded, and reads were trimmed to the CDR3 region, with only CDR3s of 7 or more amino acids retained. Antigen-specific clonotypes were identified with the MANAFEST web app by comparing expansion in peptide wells against reference cultures. For clones to be considered positive, expansion at FDR<0.05 versus reference and all other wells, an odds ratio above 5, and a frequency above 0.1% in two replicate wells were required. Cross-reactive clonotypes were defined as significantly expanded in SARS-CoV-2 spike wells and in at least one common cold coronavirus spike condition. Using the stringdist R package, CDR3 similarity was measured by Levenshtein distance, and unrooted trees were constructed with ape in R 3.6.1. TCRdb obtained this table from immuneACCESS and retained in-frame rearrangements with V and J assigned. These tables miss some clones; where compared with another copy, unresolved V genes account for less than half of the shortfall, and the remainder is unexplained. Clone size and the V and J calls come from that table; the DNA yielded D and trimming. The sample table lists approximately 30,000 clones, approximately 72% of them with a count of one. The ten largest clones add up to around 7% of the sample.

Based on the germline V gene, the CDR1 and CDR2 sequences are SGHRS and YFSETQ. The CDR3 holds 14 amino acids from the cysteine to the phenylalanine. This entry keeps only the CDR3 DNA: 42 bases, framed from base 1. Between the V and J ends, shortened by 4 bases and 4 bases respectively, the junction contains 14 bases. Details on this clone: Its antigen is not yet known. No quality values exist for individual bases; no much larger clone is one base distant.

The clonotype originates from a human donor who had a prior SARS-CoV-2 infection. This sequence uses TRBV5-1 and TRBJ1-2, with the D segment identity uncertain. The sample in question was CD4+ T cells from PBMCs cultured without peptide, obtained after COVID-19 vaccination. At the DNA level, the sequence is TGCGCCAGCAGCCCCTCTGAGTTAATCTATGGCTACACCTTC. Translated, it gives CASSPSELIYGYTF.